Listed below are T cell receptor beta chains from one sample, sequenced in a study of shared clonotypes between healthy human individuals. TCRdb's table, derived via immunoSEQ multiplex PCR, lists solely in-frame clones and lacks some. This repertoire shows over a million clones, roughly 80% found once; its top ten account for 1.2% to 1.5%. Input material: memory CD4+ T cells sorted from blood. Every receptor here comes from a man between 18 and 35 years old in good health. The CDR3 runs from the conserved cysteine through the conserved F or W. A D gene is named only where the DNA matches it firmly. A row's size may be missing; if present it is once, few, many or a size class.

size	V	J	D	CDR3	DNA
NA	TRBV6-1	TRBJ2-7	TRBD1	CASSEEQGASYEQYF	TGTGCCAGCAGTGAAGAGCAGGGGGCCTCCTACGAGCAGTACTTC
once	TRBV27	TRBJ2-7	TRBD1	CASRSQGARSEQYF	TGTGCCAGCAGGTCACAGGGGGCAAGGTCCGAGCAGTACTTC
NA	TRBV23-1	TRBJ2-7	NA	CASSQFLSSSYEQYF	TGCGCCAGCAGTCAATTCTTGAGCAGCTCCTACGAGCAGTACTTC
few	TRBV9	TRBJ2-5	TRBD2	CASSEGLAGGPQETQYF	TGTGCCAGCAGCGAGGGACTAGCGGGGGGGCCCCAAGAGACCCAGTACTTC
few	TRBV18	TRBJ2-2	NA	CASLPRGINTGELFF	TGTGCCAGCTTGCCCCGGGGGATCAACACCGGGGAGCTGTTTTTT
NA	TRBV6-6	TRBJ1-2	TRBD1	CASSYRRGQSNYGYTF	TGTGCCAGCAGTTACAGGAGGGGACAGTCTAACTATGGCTACACCTTC
NA	TRBV11-2	TRBJ2-2	NA	CASLRAGGSNTGELFF	TGTGCCAGCCTAAGAGCGGGCGGATCGAACACCGGGGAGCTGTTTTTT
NA	TRBV15	TRBJ2-7	NA	CATSRDGGGEQYF	TGTGCCACCAGCAGAGATGGAGGGGGCGAGCAGTACTTC
few	TRBV9	TRBJ2-3	NA	CASSQRTGLGGADTQYF	TGTGCCAGCAGCCAAAGAACAGGGTTGGGGGGCGCAGATACGCAGTATTTT
NA	TRBV28	TRBJ1-2	NA	CASFSGANYGYTF	TGTGCCAGCTTTTCAGGGGCCAACTATGGCTACACCTTC
NA	TRBV5-6	TRBJ2-1	NA	CASSLVSARYEQFF	TGTGCCAGCAGCTTGGTGTCAGCTCGCTATGAGCAGTTCTTC
once	TRBV5-1	TRBJ2-7	TRBD1	CASSFIQDRGGEQYF	TGCGCCAGCAGCTTTATACAGGACAGGGGGGGCGAGCAGTACTTC